In this sample, the clone carrying this T cell receptor beta chain turned up a few times. This specimen comes from a study of T-cell memory formation after mild COVID-19. Study information: Each donor largely had its own TCR clusters.

One entry per CDR3 protein results from TCRdb running MiXCR on the 5' RACE reads. In the table there are about 400,000 distinct CDR3 sequences, 13% to 15% of which are singletons. J lost 2 bases, V lost 2 bases, and 8 bases had no gene match. Germline CDR1 reads SGHVS; CDR2 reads FNYEAQ. CDR3 size: 17 residues. This chain connects TRBV7-6 to TRBJ2-5; 10 bases line up with TRBD2. The sequence was obtained from a man between 18 and 35 years old who had mild COVID-19 (a few samples of this study predate the infection). Cell type and time point are not known. The sample was PBMCs or a T cell subset sorted from them (not recorded which). CDR3 nucleotide sequence: TGTGCCAGCAGCTTATCACTAGCGGGGATACATCAAGAGACCCAGTACTTC. Protein sequence: CASSLSLAGIHQETQYF.